This is a list of T cell receptor beta chains from one sample in a study of T-cell memory formation after mild COVID-19. Each CDR3 protein gets one entry after TCRdb re-called the 5' RACE reads with MiXCR. Among about 340,000 distinct CDR3 sequences, 20% to 25% were seen once, and the ten largest hold 21%. The specimen was PBMCs or a T cell subset sorted from them (not recorded which). These TCRs come from a man aged 18 to 29 who had mild COVID-19 (a few samples of this study predate the infection). Cell type and time point are not known. Both conserved end residues are part of each CDR3.

TRBV7-2	TRBJ2-2	CASSLANRNTGELFF
TRBV29-1	TRBJ2-3	CSALAGGADTQYF
TRBV5-1	TRBJ1-1	CASSLAWGQVGTEAFF
TRBV10-3	TRBJ1-2	CAIGTLPTGNYGYTF
TRBV12-3/TRBV12-4	TRBJ2-3	CASSPAGSPDTQYF
TRBV28	TRBJ1-3	CASSAGGAEGNTIYF
TRBV7-2	TRBJ2-3	CASNQGRTSTDTQYF
TRBV11-2	TRBJ1-2	CASSSAGGFYGYTF
TRBV7-9	TRBJ2-5	CASSLGQGLEETQYF
TRBV7-2	TRBJ1-1	CASSSYDRATEAFF
TRBV9	TRBJ2-5	CASSVAGVEETQYF
TRBV7-8	TRBJ2-2	CASTGTAITGELFF
TRBV12-3/TRBV12-4	TRBJ1-1	CASSTQGVGFF
TRBV20-1	TRBJ2-3	CSQDRRDTDTQYF
TRBV7-2	TRBJ2-3	CASSVLGGAPTDTQYF
TRBV14	TRBJ2-2	CASSQFKYGELFF
TRBV19	TRBJ1-1	CASSIGADTEAFF
TRBV9	TRBJ2-3	CASSVGPPSTDTQYF
TRBV7-9	TRBJ2-5	CASSLGPDSQETQYF
TRBV20-1	TRBJ1-1	CSARARILEVGAFF
TRBV18	TRBJ2-6	CASSPLPASRSGANVLTF
TRBV2	TRBJ1-2	CASTTLAWQSF
TRBV6-5	TRBJ1-2	CASSYSGQGSGYGYTF
TRBV10-2	TRBJ2-7	CASSPVETPSYEQYF
TRBV6-6	TRBJ2-7	CASSYMIYEQYF
TRBV7-9	TRBJ2-4	CASSLVVPGPKNIQYF
TRBV12-3/TRBV12-4	TRBJ1-5	CASSIGPLSNQPQHF
TRBV7-2	TRBJ2-7	CASSPKAGSEQYF